The clone carrying this T cell receptor beta chain has more than one count but fewer than ten. The antigen is undetermined. The data derive from a study of CD8+ T cells in alopecia areata. Study-level information: Treated patients were given 5 to 10 mg oral tofacitinib twice daily. Treated patients' severity was scored by percentage of affected scalp area. Study-wide results and limits: The treated group had a single nonresponder, limiting CD8+ expansion-response conclusions.

Treatment in this sample: oral pan-JAK inhibitor, 5-10 mg twice daily. Both peripheral blood and punch biopsies of lesional scalp skin were obtained from patients who had alopecia areata. RNA was isolated and reverse transcribed to cDNA, the sequencing template. Method: immunoSEQ multiplex PCR; TCRdb's copy keeps in-frame clones and lacks some. This table has nearly 95,000 clones, more than 65% appearing once. CDR1 and CDR2 (germline): SGHNT, YENEEA. This CDR3 contains 14 residues. Trimming took 6 bases from V and 1 from J, leaving 12 bases between them. This clonotype was obtained from a human donor with alopecia areata. The source was CD8+ T cells sorted from blood, collected at week 44, from a patient treated with tofacitinib. The chain has TRBV11-3 and TRBJ1-1; possible D gene TRBD1, 6 bases. The CDR3 sequence is CASREGGWNTEAFF. DNA of the CDR3: TGTGCCAGCAGAGAAGGGGGGTGGAACACTGAAGCTTTCTTT.